This record concerns one T cell receptor (beta chain) sequence. This record comes from a study of blood T cell repertoires in COVID-19. Original methodology: Reference gene primers were amplified, and this amplification served to estimate nucleated cell counts. Data came from immunoSEQ multiplex PCR; TCRdb stores just in-frame clones and leaves some out. The V and J calls and clone size are taken from that table; D and trimming were inferred from the DNA. The sample has 63,000 or so clones, more than 70% seen once. Per the germline V gene, CDR1 is MNHEY and CDR2 is SVGAGI. Trimming cost V 6 bases and J 0 bases; bases outside gene matches: 2. The CDR3 is made up of 14 amino acids.

This receptor was taken from a human donor in a cohort sampled during active COVID-19. Sequencing was performed on peripheral blood. This chain joins TRBV6-5 and TRBJ2-1; 7 bases map to TRBD2. The CDR3: CASSRDYSYNEQFF. Written as DNA, the CDR3 is TGTGCCAGCAGCCGGGACTACTCCTACAATGAGCAGTTCTTC.